Following are 11 T cell receptor beta chains from one sample sequenced in a study of shared clonotypes between healthy human individuals. The protocol was immunoSEQ multiplex PCR, while the TCRdb copy is restricted to in-frame clones and leaves out a portion. This table has about 2 million clones, roughly 94% appearing once. The sample taken for sequencing was naive CD4+ T cells sorted from blood. Indicated subset: CD45RA+ positively selected. These receptors were collected from a man aged 18 to 35 in good health.

Of note for this clone: Within the sample, other DNA sequences also encode this same CDR3. CDR3 residues: CASSLAGGATDTQYF. In DNA, the CDR3 is TGCGCCAGCAGCTTGGCAGGGGGTGCCACAGATACGCAGTATTTT. J is TRBJ2-3 and V is TRBV5-1; 7 nucleotides match TRBD1. This CDR3 region has 15 residues. The germline gives CDR1 SGHRS, CDR2 YFSETQ. The V gene end was trimmed by 0 bases and the J gene end by 2 bases; junction bases not matched to a gene: 3.

Points on this clone: The sample carries other DNA sequences with the same CDR3. For the CDR3, the DNA is TGCAGTGCCACTAGCACAGATACGCAGTATTTT. Its protein is CSATSTDTQYF. V and J are TRBV20-1 and TRBJ2-3; no firm D call. CDR1 and CDR2 from the germline V gene are DFQATT and SNEGSKA (reference sequence). The CDR3 has 11 residues. V was pared by 6 bases and J by 0 bases, with 4 bases between.

The chain combines TRBV7-8 with TRBJ1-5; 8 bases match TRBD1. The CDR3 extends over 14 amino acids. Unmatched junction bases numbered 4, after V lost 2 bases and J lost 7 bases. Germline CDR1 reads SGHVS; CDR2 reads FQNEAQ. CDR3 DNA: TGTGCCAGCAGCTTATCAGGGGGCCAGCAGCCCCAGCATTTT. It yields the protein CASSLSGGQQPQHF.

The V and J genes are TRBV7-9 and TRBJ1-1; D gene ambiguous. The V gene lost 5 bases and the J gene lost 8 bases, with 12 bases spanning the gap. Germline lookup yields CDR1 SEHNR and CDR2 FQNEAQ (reference sequence). This CDR3 region has 12 residues. The CDR3 sequence is CASSPWEDEAFF. CDR3 DNA sequence: TGTGCCAGCAGCCCCTGGGAGGACGAAGCTTTCTTT.

This clone was detected only once. The J gene is TRBJ2-5, the V gene TRBV4-1; D is uncertain. The germline V and J ends were trimmed by 2 bases and 2 bases, with 9 bases remaining between them. In germline, CDR1 is MGHRA, CDR2 YSYEKL. The length of the CDR3 is 14 residues. The CDR3 region is CASSQIGQQETQYF. Here the CDR3 DNA reads TGCGCCAGCAGCCAAATCGGGCAGCAAGAGACCCAGTACTTC.

The V gene is TRBV30, the J gene TRBJ1-2, with 8 bases that match TRBD1. J was trimmed by 1 base and V by 4 bases; bases with no gene match: 5. CDR1 and CDR2 (germline): GTSNPN, SVGIG (reference sequence). The CDR3 has 14 amino acids. CDR3 nucleotides: TGTGCCTGGACCCGGGACAGGTTTAACTATGGCTACACCTTC. As protein: CAWTRDRFNYGYTF.

The rearrangement joins TRBV10-3 to TRBJ1-5, with D possibly being TRBD1 (5 bases). The V and J ends lost 2 bases and 4 bases respectively, with 12 bases between them. Germline lookup yields CDR1 ENHRY and CDR2 SYGVKD. The CDR3 is 15 residues long. CDR3 loop: CAISERGGENQPQHF. CDR3 sequence (DNA): TGTGCCATCAGTGAGAGGGGCGGTGAGAATCAGCCCCAGCATTTT.

The rearrangement uses TRBV11-2 and TRBJ1-6; weak D call: TRBD1 (5 bases). This CDR3 comprises 15 residues. The V end was cut by 2 bases, the J end by 5 bases, with 10 bases between. Germline V CDR1 and CDR2: SGHAT, FQNNGV. The CDR3 protein is CASSLQDIDNSPLHF. The CDR3 DNA reads as TGTGCCAGCAGCTTACAGGACATAGATAATTCACCCCTCCACTTT.

This clone was seen a few times. The same CDR3 also results from other DNA sequences found in this sample. The gene calls are TRBV27 and TRBJ1-5; D is unclear. CDR3 length: 12 amino acids. CDR1 and CDR2 from the germline V gene are MNHEY and SMNVEV (reference sequence). V was pared by 1 base and J by 6 bases, with 4 bases between. DNA of the CDR3: TGTGCCAGCAGTTTATTGGGTCAGCCCCAGCATTTT. Translating it yields CASSLLGQPQHF.

The chain joins TRBV2 to TRBJ2-5; no clear D gene. Trimming took 5 bases from V and 0 from J, leaving 16 bases between them. Germline V gene lookup returns CDR1 SNHLY and CDR2 FYNNEI. The CDR3 spans 16 residues. In nucleotides, the CDR3 is TGTGCCAGCAGTCTTCATAGCTCCTCGTACCAAGAGACCCAGTACTTC. Its protein product is CASSLHSSSYQETQYF.

Notes on this clone: Other nucleotide sequences from this sample produce the same CDR3. In nucleotides, the CDR3 is TGCGCCAGCAGCCAAGAAATAGCGGGGTTAGCCAAAAACATTCAGTACTTC. As protein: CASSQEIAGLAKNIQYF. V gene TRBV4-1 combines with J gene TRBJ2-4, with TRBD2 matching 8 bases. Germline V CDR1 and CDR2: MGHRA, YSYEKL. The CDR3 runs 17 residues. V was pared by 0 bases and J by 0 bases, with 4 bases of the junction left unmatched.